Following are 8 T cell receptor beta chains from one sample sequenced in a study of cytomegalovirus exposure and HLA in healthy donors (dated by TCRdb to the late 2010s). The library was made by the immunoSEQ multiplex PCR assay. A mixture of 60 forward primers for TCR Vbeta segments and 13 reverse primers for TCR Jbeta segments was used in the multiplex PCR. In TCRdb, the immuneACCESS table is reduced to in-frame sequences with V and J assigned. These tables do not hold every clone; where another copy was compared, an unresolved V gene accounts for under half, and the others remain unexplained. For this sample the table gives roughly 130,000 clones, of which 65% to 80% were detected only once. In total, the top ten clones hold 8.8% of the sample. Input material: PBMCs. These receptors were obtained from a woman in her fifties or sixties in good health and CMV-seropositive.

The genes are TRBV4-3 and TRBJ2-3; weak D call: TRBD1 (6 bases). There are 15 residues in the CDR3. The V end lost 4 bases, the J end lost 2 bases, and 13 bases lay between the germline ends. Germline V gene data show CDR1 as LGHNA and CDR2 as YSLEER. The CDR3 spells CASSPQTGITDTQYF. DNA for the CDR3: TGCGCCAGCAGCCCACAAACAGGGATCACAGATACGCAGTATTTT.

The CDR3: CASSSHKNTEAFF. CDR3 coding DNA: TGTGCCAGCAGTTCCCACAAGAACACTGAAGCTTTCTTT. The chain is built from TRBV6-5 and TRBJ1-1, with no clear D. V was pared by 4 bases and J by 1 base, with 7 bases between. CDR3 length: 13 residues. Germline assignment: CDR1 MNHEY and CDR2 SVGAGI.

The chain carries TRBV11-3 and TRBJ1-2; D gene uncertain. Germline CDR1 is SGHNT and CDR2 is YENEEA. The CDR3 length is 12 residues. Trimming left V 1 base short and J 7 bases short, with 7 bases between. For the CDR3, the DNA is TGTGCCAGCAGCTTAGGGCATGCTGGCTACACCTTC. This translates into CASSLGHAGYTF.

The CDR3 reads CASWYRGENEQFF. The CDR3 coding sequence is TGTGCCAGCTGGTATAGGGGTGAGAATGAGCAGTTCTTC. V gene TRBV27 combines with J gene TRBJ2-1, with a weak D call TRBD1 (5 bases). The CDR3 totals 13 residues. The ends were cut back, 8 bases at V and 7 bases at J, with 15 bases in the middle. Germline values: CDR1 MNHEY, CDR2 SMNVEV (reference sequence).

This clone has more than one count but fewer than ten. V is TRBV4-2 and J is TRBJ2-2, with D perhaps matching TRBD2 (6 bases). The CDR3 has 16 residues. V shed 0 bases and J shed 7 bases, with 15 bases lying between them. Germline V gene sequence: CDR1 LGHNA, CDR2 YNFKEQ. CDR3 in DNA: TGTGCCAGCAGCCAAGAAATGGGAGGACGGAGCGGGGAGCTGTTTTTT. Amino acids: CASSQEMGGRSGELFF.

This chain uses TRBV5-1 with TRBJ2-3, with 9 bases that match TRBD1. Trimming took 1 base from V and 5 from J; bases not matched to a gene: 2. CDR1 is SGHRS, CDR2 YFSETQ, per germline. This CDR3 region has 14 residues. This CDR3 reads CASSLTGGIDTQYF. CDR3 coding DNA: TGCGCCAGCAGCTTGACAGGGGGCATAGATACGCAGTATTTT.

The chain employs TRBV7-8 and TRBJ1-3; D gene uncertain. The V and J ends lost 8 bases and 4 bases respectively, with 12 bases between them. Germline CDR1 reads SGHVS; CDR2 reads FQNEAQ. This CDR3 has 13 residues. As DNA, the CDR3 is TGTGCCAGCGGTGTGGGCCCCGGAAACACCATATATTTT. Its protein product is CASGVGPGNTIYF.

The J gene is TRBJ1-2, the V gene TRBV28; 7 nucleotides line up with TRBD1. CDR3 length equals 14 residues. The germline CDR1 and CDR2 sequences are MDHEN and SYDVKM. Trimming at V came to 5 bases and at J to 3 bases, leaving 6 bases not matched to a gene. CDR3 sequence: CASSPGGGYYGYTF. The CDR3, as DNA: TGTGCCAGCAGTCCCGGAGGGGGCTACTATGGCTACACCTTC.